The TCR beta chain under discussion was sequenced for a study of spatial heterogeneity in lung cancer. Across the whole study: The count of detected beta-chain sequences consistently exceeded that of alpha-chain sequences.

Study-wide points: Blood contained ubiquitous expanded tumor TCRs more at resection than at follow-up.

Time point denoted: blood at routine non-recurrence follow-up after resection. Frozen PBMC, nontumor lung or tumor provided whole RNA, which was sequenced unsorted. Every individual TCR cDNA molecule carried its own unique molecular identifier, which allowed correction of PCR and sequencing errors. Via MiXCR, TCRdb re-called the 5' RACE reads, giving one row per CDR3 protein. The repertoire holds about 52,000 distinct CDR3 sequences, with more than 6.5% as singletons. There are 15 residues in the CDR3. Germline V lookup: CDR1 SGHRS, CDR2 YFSETQ. V lost 4 bases and J lost 5, with 17 bases in between. This clonotype was observed a handful of times. Its antigen is as yet unknown.

The origin of this receptor is a female donor with early-stage non-small cell lung cancer. The rearrangement links TRBV5-1 to TRBJ2-3; possibly TRBD1 for D (6 bases). The sequenced sample was PBMCs, obtained at follow-up. The DNA of the CDR3 is TGCGCCAGCAGCACAGGCTATTCAGGGGAAGATACGCAGTATTTT. Translated: CASSTGYSGEDTQYF.